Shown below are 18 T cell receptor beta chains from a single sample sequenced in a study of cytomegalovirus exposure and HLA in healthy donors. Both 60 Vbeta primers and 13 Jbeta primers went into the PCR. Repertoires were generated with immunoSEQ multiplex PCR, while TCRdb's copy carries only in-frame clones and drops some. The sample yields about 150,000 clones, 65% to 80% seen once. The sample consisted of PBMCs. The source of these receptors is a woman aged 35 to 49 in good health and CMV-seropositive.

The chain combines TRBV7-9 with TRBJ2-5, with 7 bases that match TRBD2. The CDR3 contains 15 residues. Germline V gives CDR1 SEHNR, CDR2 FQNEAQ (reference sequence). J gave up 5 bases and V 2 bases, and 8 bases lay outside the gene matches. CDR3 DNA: TGTGCCAGCAGCTTATACGGGGGGAAGGTTGAGACCCAGTACTTC. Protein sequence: CASSLYGGKVETQYF.

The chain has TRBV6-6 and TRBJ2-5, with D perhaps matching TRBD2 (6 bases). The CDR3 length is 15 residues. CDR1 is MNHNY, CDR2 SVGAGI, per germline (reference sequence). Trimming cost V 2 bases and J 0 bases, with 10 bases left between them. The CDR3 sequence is CASSYTPGDQETQYF. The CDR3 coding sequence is TGTGCCAGCAGTTACACTCCGGGAGACCAAGAGACCCAGTACTTC.

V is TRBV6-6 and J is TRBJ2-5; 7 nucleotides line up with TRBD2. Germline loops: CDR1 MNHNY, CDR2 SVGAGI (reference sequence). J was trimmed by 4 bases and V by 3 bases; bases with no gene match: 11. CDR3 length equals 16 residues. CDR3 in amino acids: CASSYRRGYGGETQYF. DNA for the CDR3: TGTGCCAGCAGTTATAGGCGGGGGTACGGAGGAGAGACCCAGTACTTC.

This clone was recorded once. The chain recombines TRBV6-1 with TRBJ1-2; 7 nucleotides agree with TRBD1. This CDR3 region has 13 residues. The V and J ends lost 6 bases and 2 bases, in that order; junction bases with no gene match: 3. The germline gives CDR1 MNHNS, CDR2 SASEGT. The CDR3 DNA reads TGTGCCAGCAGCCCGGACAGGAACTATGGCTACACCTTC. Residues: CASSPDRNYGYTF.

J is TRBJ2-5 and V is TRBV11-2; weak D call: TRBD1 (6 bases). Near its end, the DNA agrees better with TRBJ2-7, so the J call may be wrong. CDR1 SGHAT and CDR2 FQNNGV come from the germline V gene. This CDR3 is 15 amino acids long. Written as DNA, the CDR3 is TGTGCCAGCAGCTTAGGGTCCAGGGGCTCCTACGAGCAGTACTTC. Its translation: CASSLGSRGSYEQYF.

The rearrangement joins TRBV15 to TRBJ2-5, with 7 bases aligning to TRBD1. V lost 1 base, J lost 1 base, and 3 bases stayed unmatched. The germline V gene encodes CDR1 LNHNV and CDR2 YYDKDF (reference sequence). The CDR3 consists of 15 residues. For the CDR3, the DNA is TGTGCCACCAGCAGAGGCCGGGACAGCCAAGAGACCCAGTACTTC. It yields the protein CATSRGRDSQETQYF.

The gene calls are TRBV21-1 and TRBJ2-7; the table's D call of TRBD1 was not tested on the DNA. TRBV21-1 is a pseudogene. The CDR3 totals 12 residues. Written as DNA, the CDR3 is TGTGCCAGCAGCCACAGGACCTACGAGCAGTACTTC. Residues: CASSHRTYEQYF.

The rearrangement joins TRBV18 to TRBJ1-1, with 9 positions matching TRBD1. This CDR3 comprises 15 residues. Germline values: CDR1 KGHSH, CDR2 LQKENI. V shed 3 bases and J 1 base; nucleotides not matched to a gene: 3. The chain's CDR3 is CASSPGQGTNTEAFF. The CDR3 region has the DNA TGTGCCAGCTCACCCGGACAGGGGACGAACACTGAAGCTTTCTTT.

As DNA, the CDR3 is TGTGCCAGCAGTTCCCCCTCCGGACTAGCGGCGGGGGGTGAGCAGTTCTTC. Its translation is CASSSPSGLAAGGEQFF. The chain combines TRBV27 with TRBJ2-1, with 10 bases fitting TRBD2. Germline CDR1 MNHEY, CDR2 SMNVEV (reference sequence). The CDR3 spans 17 residues. Losses at the gene ends were 4 bases for V and 9 bases for J; bases not matched to a gene: 15.

As DNA, the CDR3 is TGTGCCAGCAGCCGGAGACAGGGAAACACTGAAGCTTTCTTT. This encodes CASSRRQGNTEAFF. The rearrangement joins TRBV7-8 to TRBJ1-1; TRBD1 matches at 7 bases. V was pared by 5 bases and J by 2 bases, with 5 bases of the junction left unmatched. The CDR3 length is 14 residues. Germline values: CDR1 SGHVS, CDR2 FQNEAQ.

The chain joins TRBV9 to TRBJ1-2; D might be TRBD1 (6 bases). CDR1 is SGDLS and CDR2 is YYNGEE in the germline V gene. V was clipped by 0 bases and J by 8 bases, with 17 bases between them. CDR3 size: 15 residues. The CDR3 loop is CASSVAGAGGGGYTF. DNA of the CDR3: TGTGCCAGCAGCGTAGCGGGAGCGGGGGGCGGCGGCTACACCTTC.

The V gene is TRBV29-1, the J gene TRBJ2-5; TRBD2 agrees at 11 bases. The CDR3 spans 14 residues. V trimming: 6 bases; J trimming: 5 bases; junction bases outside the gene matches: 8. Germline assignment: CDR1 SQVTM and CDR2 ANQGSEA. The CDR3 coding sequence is TGCAGCGTCGGAACTAGCGGGGGACATGAGACCCAGTACTTC. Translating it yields CSVGTSGGHETQYF.

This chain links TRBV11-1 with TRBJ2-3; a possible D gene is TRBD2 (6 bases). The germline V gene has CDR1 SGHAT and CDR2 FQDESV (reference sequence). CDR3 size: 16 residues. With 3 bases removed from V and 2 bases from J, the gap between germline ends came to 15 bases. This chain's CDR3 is CASSFSAGTSTDTQYF. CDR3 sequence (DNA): TGTGCCAGCAGCTTCTCTGCGGGGACGTCCACAGATACGCAGTATTTT.

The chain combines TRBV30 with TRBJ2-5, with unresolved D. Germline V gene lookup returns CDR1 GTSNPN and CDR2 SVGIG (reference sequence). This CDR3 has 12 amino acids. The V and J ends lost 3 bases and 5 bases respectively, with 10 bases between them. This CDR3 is CAWRSDGETQYF. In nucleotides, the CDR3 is TGTGCCTGGAGAAGTGACGGGGAGACCCAGTACTTC.

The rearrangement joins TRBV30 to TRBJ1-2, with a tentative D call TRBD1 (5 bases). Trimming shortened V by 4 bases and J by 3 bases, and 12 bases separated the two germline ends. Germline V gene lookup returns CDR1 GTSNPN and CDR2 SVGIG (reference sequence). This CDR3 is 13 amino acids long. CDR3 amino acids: CAWTRGRDYGYTF. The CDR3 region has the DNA TGTGCCTGGACCCGGGGGAGGGACTATGGCTACACCTTC.

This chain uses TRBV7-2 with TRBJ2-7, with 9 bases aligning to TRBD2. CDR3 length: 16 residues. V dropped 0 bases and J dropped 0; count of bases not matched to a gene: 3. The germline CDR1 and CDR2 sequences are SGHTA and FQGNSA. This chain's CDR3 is CASSLAASGTSYEQYF. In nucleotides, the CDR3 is TGTGCCAGCAGCTTAGCGGCTAGCGGGACCTCCTACGAGCAGTACTTC.

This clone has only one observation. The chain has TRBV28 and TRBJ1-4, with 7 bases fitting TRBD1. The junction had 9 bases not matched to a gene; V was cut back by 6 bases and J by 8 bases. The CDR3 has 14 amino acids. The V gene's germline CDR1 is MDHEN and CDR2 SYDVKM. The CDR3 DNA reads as TGTGCCAGCAGCTCGACAGGGAACGGCGAAAAACTGTTTTTT. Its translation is CASSSTGNGEKLFF.

The CDR3 bases are TGTGCCAGCAGCACCGCAAACATGAAGCAGTTCTTC. This codes for CASSTANMKQFF. The gene calls are TRBV5-5 and TRBJ2-1; D call uncertain. The CDR3 length is 12 residues. Trimming removed 4 bases from V and 11 bases from J, with 13 bases in between. Germline V CDR1 and CDR2: SGHKS, YYEKEE (reference sequence).